This T cell receptor (beta chain) was found in a study of identical twins. Study-wide results and limits: Without tracking the same donors, conclusions rested on cross-sectional statistical analysis.

The germline gives CDR1 SGHRS, CDR2 YFSETQ. Unmatched junction bases numbered 6, after V lost 2 bases and J lost 0 bases. There are 16 residues in the CDR3. This clonotype has only a few counts. Its antigen is not known. TCRdb reprocessed the 5' RACE reads with MiXCR, giving one entry per CDR3 protein. This sample has approximately 470,000 distinct CDR3 sequences, with over 12% found just once. These same records also appear under a second study, on yellow fever vaccine responses in identical twins.

The source of this sequence is a woman under 30 in good health. The chain has TRBV5-1 and TRBJ2-3, with TRBD2 identical over 7 bases. What was sequenced was CD4+ T cells sorted from blood. CDR3 DNA: TGCGCCAGCAGCTTCCTCAGCGGGACTAGCACAGATACGCAGTATTTT. This gives the protein CASSFLSGTSTDTQYF.